A selection of T cell receptor beta chains follows, all from one sample in a study of blood T cell repertoires in COVID-19. The data were produced by immunoSEQ multiplex PCR, yet TCRdb's version contains in-frame clones alone and is incomplete. The sample lists some 170,000 clones, roughly 87% occurring once. The specimen was peripheral blood. These receptors were obtained from a woman between 65 and 79 years old with acute or convalescent COVID-19. Each CDR3 is given with its conserved first and last residue.

TRBV27 | CASSLSRTVYGYTF
TRBV7-2 | CASSLAVGTRAVNEQFF
TRBV19 | CASSDREHQPQHF
TRBV19 | CASSGTGDQPQHF
TRBV5-8 | CASSVRLAGTDTQYF
TRBV28 | CASSLSRVLNTEAFF
TRBV28 | CASSFQRGADTQYF
TRBV4-3 | CASSQGRSAGGYEQYF
TRBV5-1 | CASSEGLAKDTQYF
TRBV4-2 | CASSQDRTVLYGYTF
TRBV6-2/TRBV6-3 | CASSYGTAINYGYTF
TRBV18 | CASSRGFRDRGNDEQFF
TRBV28 | CASKRPSGANVLTF
TRBV6-6 | CASSSTGGSYNEQFF
TRBV6-2/TRBV6-3 | CASSPVRETQYF
TRBV6-5 | CASSIDRDRNIQYF
TRBV7-9 | CASSLKWPGNSPLHF
TRBV10-3 | CAISRDSYNEQFF
TRBV4-2 | CASSQDLWAGGYTF
TRBV28 | CASRHLVKGGHGYTF
TRBV11-2 | CASSFRRDSAGNTIYF
TRBV9 | CASSVGGGEGTDTQYF
TRBV19 | CASSSLTGFDWVLNTEAFF
TRBV27 | CASSPSRGQEKTQYF
TRBV27 | CASSVDRVETQYF
TRBV30 | CAWSKGRGEKLFF